This TCR beta chain was profiled in a study of T cells in Graves' hyperthyroidism and ophthalmopathy. The PBMCs had their origin in roughly 9.4 ml of fresh peripheral blood. RNA transcripts were the template for amplifying TCR beta CDR3 regions. When the TCR CDR3 underwent first-round RT-PCR, the HTBI primer set was used. TCRdb passed the multiplex PCR reads through MiXCR, listing each CDR3 protein once. This table holds 640,000 or so distinct CDR3 sequences, approximately 14% found once. This clonotype was counted at least ten times. Its target is unknown. Study-wide results and caveats: Blood samples included most of the expanded thyroid clonotypes exceeding 0.001. A median around six months before onset, the model predicted ophthalmopathy.

The CDR3 is made up of 15 amino acids. J was trimmed by 5 bases and V by 3 bases; bases with no gene match: 10. J is TRBJ2-7 and V is TRBV12-3 or TRBV12-4; 7 positions agree with TRBD2. This receptor was identified in a woman aged 35 to 49 with Graves' ophthalmopathy. Sample: blood. CDR3 coding DNA: TGTGCCAGCAGTTTCATCGGACTAGTTATCAACGAGCAGTACTTC. Protein sequence: CASSFIGLVINEQYF.